These 8 T cell receptor beta chains came from one sample sequenced in a study of blood T cell repertoires in COVID-19. Some clones are missing from TCRdb's copy, which holds only in-frame ones; the method was immunoSEQ multiplex PCR. The top ten hold 9% to 12% of the sample, which has around 190,000 clones, approximately 86% seen once. What was sequenced was PBMCs or T cells enriched from blood (not recorded which). These receptors were collected from a man aged 18 to 29 with acute COVID-19.

The CDR3 DNA is TGTGCCAGCAGTTTCGGCAGGGGCGCCTACGAGCAGTACTTC. Residues: CASSFGRGAYEQYF. V and J are TRBV27 and TRBJ2-7, with D possibly TRBD1 on 6 matching bases. CDR3 length: 14 residues. Between the trimmed V and J ends, which lost 3 bases and 2 bases, there was a span of 11 bases. Per the germline V gene, CDR1 is MNHEY and CDR2 is SMNVEV (reference sequence).

The chain joins TRBV3-1 (or the pseudogene TRBV3-2) to TRBJ2-4; 9 bases match TRBD2. This CDR3 comprises 17 residues. The J segment lost 0 bases and the V segment lost 0 bases, leaving 3 bases of the junction unmatched. Germline CDR1 LGHDT, CDR2 YNNKEL (reference sequence). CDR3 sequence reads: CASSQDASGTAKNIQYF. For the CDR3, the DNA is TGTGCCAGCAGCCAAGATGCTAGCGGGACAGCCAAAAACATTCAGTACTTC.

The V gene is TRBV2, the J gene TRBJ2-7; 7 bases are a match to TRBD1. The CDR3 totals 14 residues. V lost 7 bases to trimming and J lost 4 bases; unmatched junction nucleotides: 10. The germline V gene encodes CDR1 SNHLY and CDR2 FYNNEI. This CDR3 reads CASTSLEQGYEQYF. As DNA, the CDR3 is TGTGCCAGCACCTCCCTGGAACAGGGGTACGAGCAGTACTTC.

This clone has a handful of counts. The genes are TRBV7-8 and TRBJ2-5; TRBD2 agrees at 8 bases. This CDR3 has 14 amino acids. Germline V gene data show CDR1 as SGHVS and CDR2 as FQNEAQ. The trim removed 6 bases at V and 1 base at J, leaving 4 bases unmatched. The CDR3 is CASSRGRSQETQYF. The CDR3 bases are TGTGCCAGCAGTCGCGGGAGGAGCCAAGAGACCCAGTACTTC.

This sequence joins TRBV7-9 and TRBJ2-1, with TRBD2 as a possible D gene (6 bases). V lost 1 base and J 5 bases, leaving 9 bases between the germline ends. CDR3 length: 14 amino acids. Germline V lookup: CDR1 SEHNR, CDR2 FQNEAQ (reference sequence). The CDR3 here is CASSLVPGDNEQFF. The CDR3 DNA is TGTGCCAGCAGCTTAGTTCCGGGAGACAATGAGCAGTTCTTC.

The table lists this clone with a few counts. The chain has TRBV6-4 and TRBJ2-1, with D unclear. This CDR3 spans 15 amino acids. The V end lost 0 bases, the J end lost 0 bases, and 6 bases lay between the germline ends. Germline V gene sequence: CDR1 MRHNA, CDR2 SNTAGT. The CDR3 loop is CASSDSRYSYNEQFF. CDR3 bases: TGTGCCAGCAGTGACTCTCGGTACTCCTACAATGAGCAGTTCTTC.

V and J are TRBV7-3 and TRBJ1-6; maybe TRBD1 (5 bases). CDR3 length: 15 residues. Germline V gives CDR1 SGHTA, CDR2 FQGTGA. Trimming took off 2 bases at V and 7 bases at J, with 12 bases between the two ends. CDR3 bases: TGTGCCAGCAGCTTATCCGGGGGTGGGAATTCACCCCTCCACTTT. Its translation: CASSLSGGGNSPLHF.

The chain is built from TRBV30 and TRBJ1-2, with a weak D call TRBD1 (6 bases). The CDR3 extends over 15 amino acids. Germline V gene sequence: CDR1 GTSNPN, CDR2 SVGIG (reference sequence). V was trimmed by 5 bases and J by 0 bases, leaving 16 bases between them. Written as DNA, the CDR3 is TGTGCCTGGGATCGTAACAGGGAAGCTAACTATGGCTACACCTTC. Protein: CAWDRNREANYGYTF.